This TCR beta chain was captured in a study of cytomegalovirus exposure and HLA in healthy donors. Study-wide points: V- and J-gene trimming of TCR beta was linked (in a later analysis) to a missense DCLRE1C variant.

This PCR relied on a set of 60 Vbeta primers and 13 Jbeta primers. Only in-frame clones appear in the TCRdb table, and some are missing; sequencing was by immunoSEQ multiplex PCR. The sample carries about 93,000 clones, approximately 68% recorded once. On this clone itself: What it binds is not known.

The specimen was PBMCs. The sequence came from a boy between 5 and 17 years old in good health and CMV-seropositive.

The CDR3 DNA follows: TGCGCCAGCAGCCGCTCGGGGGGTATTAATGGCTACACCTTC. The encoded protein is CASSRSGGINGYTF. This rearrangement joins TRBV4-1 to TRBJ1-2; weak D call: TRBD1 (5 bases). The CDR3 contains 14 residues. Trimming left V 4 bases short and J 6 bases short, with 15 bases between. The germline V gene encodes CDR1 MGHRA and CDR2 YSYEKL.